The 28 T cell receptor beta chains presented below share a single source sample, sequenced in a study of OX40 agonist ivuxolimab in advanced cancers. Repertoires were generated with immunoSEQ multiplex PCR, while TCRdb's copy carries only in-frame clones and drops some. The sample lists more than 50,000 clones; around four fifths were seen once. The sample here was CD4+ or CD8+ T cells sorted from blood, taken in a trial of the OX40 agonist ivuxolimab. These receptor sequences come from an adult with an advanced solid tumor such as melanoma, head and neck, liver or kidney cancer.

Judged by abundance, this clone is medium-sized. The junction and the germline gene differ at one end; a read error may be behind it. The rearrangement joins TRBV7-7 to TRBJ2-3; tentative D call: TRBD1 (6 bases). The CDR3 spans 17 residues. In germline, CDR1 is SSHAT, CDR2 FNYEAQ (reference sequence). CDR3 DNA: TGTGCTAGCAGCCCGACAGGAACCAAGGACGCAGCAGATACGCAGTATTTT. Translated, it gives CASSPTGTKDAADTQYF.

The V gene is TRBV6-5, the J gene TRBJ1-1, with no clear D. The germline V and J ends were trimmed by 5 bases and 0 bases, with 10 bases remaining between them. This CDR3 comprises 14 residues. Looked up from germline, CDR1 is MNHEY and CDR2 is SVGAGI. The DNA of the CDR3 is TGTGCCAGCAGTCCCGGCGACCTGAACACTGAAGCTTTCTTT. Translated: CASSPGDLNTEAFF.

The chain combines TRBV12-5 with TRBJ2-2; 9 positions agree with TRBD2. In germline, CDR1 is LGHNT, CDR2 FRNRAP. J was trimmed by 5 bases and V by 3 bases; bases with no gene match: 7. The CDR3 sequence is 16 residues long. CDR3 sequence reads: CASGLSRSGRTGELFF. CDR3 bases: TGTGCTAGTGGTTTATCCCGTAGCGGGAGAACCGGGGAGCTGTTTTTT.

The gene calls are TRBV15 and TRBJ2-7; TRBD2 agrees at 9 bases. The CDR3 covers 15 residues. The V gene end was trimmed by 0 bases and the J gene end by 5 bases; junction bases not matched to a gene: 5. Germline loops: CDR1 LNHNV, CDR2 YYDKDF (reference sequence). The CDR3 region has the DNA TGTGCCACCAGCAGAGATCGCCTAGCGGGAAACGAGCAGTACTTC. Amino acid sequence: CATSRDRLAGNEQYF.

This chain links TRBV27 with TRBJ2-1; D is tentatively TRBD1 or TRBD2 (5 bases each). Trimming shortened V by 0 bases and J by 7 bases, and 7 bases separated the two germline ends. The CDR3 is 13 amino acids. Per germline, CDR1 MNHEY and CDR2 SMNVEV (reference sequence). In DNA, the CDR3 is TGTGCCAGCAGTTTATCGGGGGAGAATGAGCAGTTCTTC. Amino acids: CASSLSGENEQFF.

In its sample, this clone was seen once. This chain connects TRBV30 to TRBJ1-1; a possible D gene is TRBD1 (6 bases). Trimming left V 2 bases short and J 9 bases short, with 16 bases between. Germline V gene lookup returns CDR1 GTSNPN and CDR2 SVGIG (reference sequence). This CDR3 is built from 13 residues. The CDR3 reads CAWSISRGAQAFF. In nucleotides, the CDR3 is TGTGCCTGGAGTATCAGTAGGGGGGCTCAAGCTTTCTTT.

This clone was seen more than once but under ten times. V gene TRBV5-1 combines with J gene TRBJ2-1; D is unresolved. The CDR3 loop spans 11 amino acids. Trimming cost V 5 bases and J 10 bases, with 10 bases left between them. Per the germline V gene, CDR1 is SGHRS and CDR2 is YFSETQ. The CDR3 bases are TGCGCCAGCAGGGCCCTCGAGGAGCAGTTCTTC. Protein: CASRALEEQFF.

The gene calls are TRBV28 and TRBJ2-1; the match to TRBD2 covers 11 bases. There are 16 residues in the CDR3. Germline CDR1 is MDHEN and CDR2 is SYDVKM. V shed 1 base, J shed 5 bases, and the junction held 4 bases outside the gene matches. CDR3 in amino acids: CASSLSTGLADNEQFF. DNA of the CDR3: TGTGCCAGCAGTTTATCCACGGGACTAGCGGACAATGAGCAGTTCTTC.

This rearrangement joins TRBV9 to TRBJ2-7; 8 nucleotides line up with TRBD2. There are 14 residues in the CDR3. Germline trimming cut 4 bases from V and 5 bases from J; bases unmatched to any gene: 8. Germline V CDR1 and CDR2: SGDLS, YYNGEE. The CDR3 DNA sequence: TGTGCCAGCAGCCCCGACGGGAGGGCCGACGAGCAGTACTTC. This codes for CASSPDGRADEQYF.

The V gene is TRBV6-6, the J gene TRBJ1-3; D is possibly TRBD1 (6 bases). V shed 7 bases and J shed 4 bases, with 11 bases lying between them. This CDR3 is 13 amino acids long. Germline CDR1 reads MNHNY; CDR2 reads SVGAGI (reference sequence). The CDR3 DNA reads TGTGCCAGCACGACGGGGGCCGGAAACACCATATATTTT. This translates into CASTTGAGNTIYF.

The table lists this clone with a count of one. The chain couples TRBV18 to TRBJ2-3, with D tentatively TRBD1 (5 bases). V was cut by 4 bases and J by 2 bases, with 10 bases left in between. CDR1 KGHSH and CDR2 LQKENI come from the germline V gene. The CDR3 has 14 amino acids. The CDR3 nucleotides read TGTGCCAGCTCACGGGGCAGCTCCACAGATACGCAGTATTTT. Translation: CASSRGSSTDTQYF.

V gene TRBV5-4 combines with J gene TRBJ2-6; D is uncertain. Germline CDR1 reads SGHNT; CDR2 reads YYREEE (reference sequence). The ends were cut back, 3 bases at V and 0 bases at J, with 7 bases in the middle. The CDR3 runs to 15 residues. Here the CDR3 DNA reads TGTGCCAGCAGCTCCCAGATCTCTGGGGCCAACGTCCTGACTTTC. Translated: CASSSQISGANVLTF.

The rearrangement joins TRBV11-3 to TRBJ1-1; D remains unclear. The V gene lost 1 base and the J gene lost 1 base, with 10 bases spanning the gap. Germline loops: CDR1 SGHNT, CDR2 YENEEA. The CDR3 has 15 amino acids. CDR3 coding DNA: TGTGCCAGCAGCTTAGGAGTCAGCTGGAACACTGAAGCTTTCTTT. It is translated as CASSLGVSWNTEAFF.

About this clone: Other DNA sequences in the sample encode the same CDR3. This chain joins TRBV7-9 and TRBJ2-7; the D gene is possibly TRBD1 (5 bases). The CDR3 consists of 18 residues. Trimming removed 1 base from V and 0 bases from J, with 19 bases in between. The germline CDR1 and CDR2 sequences are SEHNR and FQNEAQ (reference sequence). CDR3 DNA: TGTGCCAGCAGCTTAGAACCCCCTGGTTTACAGGTCTCCTACGAGCAGTACTTC. Translation gives CASSLEPPGLQVSYEQYF.

This chain connects TRBV7-8 to TRBJ2-2; 11 bases line up with TRBD2. Germline lookup yields CDR1 SGHVS and CDR2 FQNEAQ. The length of the CDR3 is 15 residues. J lost 5 bases, V lost 1 base, and 0 bases had no gene match. CDR3 bases: TGTGCCAGCAGCTTAGGACTAGCGGGGACCGGGGAGCTGTTTTTT. Translating gives CASSLGLAGTGELFF.

This chain links TRBV14 with TRBJ2-7; the D gene is possibly TRBD2 (6 bases). V was clipped by 1 base and J by 3 bases, with 10 bases between them. CDR3 length equals 14 residues. Germline-derived CDR1 and CDR2 are SGHDN and FVKESK. Written as DNA, the CDR3 is TGTGCCAGCAGCCAAGGTCAGGGAGGCTACGAGCAGTACTTC. Protein product: CASSQGQGGYEQYF.

This chain uses TRBV5-1 with TRBJ1-1; the D is unclear. This CDR3 comprises 14 residues. V gave up 4 bases and J gave up 1 base, with 11 bases separating them. Germline V gene lookup returns CDR1 SGHRS and CDR2 YFSETQ. CDR3 in DNA: TGCGCCAGCAGCGGTAATAGACGGAACACTGAAGCTTTCTTT. Protein product: CASSGNRRNTEAFF. The full variable domain, its missing parts supplied by reference TRBV5-1 and TRBJ1-1, is KAGVTQTPRYLIKTRGQQVTLSCSPISGHRSVSWYQQTPGQGLQFLFEYFSETQRNKGNFPGRFSGRQFSNSRSEMNVSTLELGDSALYLCASSGNRRNTEAFFGQGTRLTVV.

This clone was seen a few times. The chain employs TRBV20-1 and TRBJ1-1, with TRBD1 as a possible D gene (6 bases). The CDR3 covers 11 residues. The V gene's germline CDR1 is DFQATT and CDR2 SNEGSKA (reference sequence). Deletions cut 0 bases from V and 14 bases from J, with 13 bases between. DNA for the CDR3: TGCAGTGCTAGAGATATACGGGGGACATTCTTT. This gives the protein CSARDIRGTFF.

V and J are TRBV18 and TRBJ2-3; D might be TRBD2 (5 bases). Trimming removed 2 bases at V and 8 bases at J, with 8 bases between. The germline gives CDR1 KGHSH, CDR2 LQKENI. The CDR3 has 12 amino acids. The CDR3 protein is CASSPMAGTQYF. For the CDR3, the DNA is TGTGCCAGCTCACCAATGGCGGGTACGCAGTATTTT. Using reference TRBV18 and TRBJ2-3 for the parts outside the CDR3, the full variable domain is NAGVMQNPRHLVRRRGQEARLRCSPMKGHSHVYWYRQLPEEGLKFMVYLQKENIIDESGMPKERFSAEFPKEGPSILRIQQVVRGDSAAYFCASSPMAGTQYFGPGTRLTVL.

The V gene is TRBV30, the J gene TRBJ2-7, with a possible D match to TRBD1 (6 bases). From germline, CDR1 is GTSNPN and CDR2 SVGIG (reference sequence). V lost 4 bases to trimming and J lost 6 bases, with 10 bases between them. The CDR3 runs to 11 residues. The CDR3 DNA is TGTGCCTGGACCAGGGGCGGCGAGCAGTACTTC. Its protein is CAWTRGGEQYF.

This chain uses TRBV10-3 with TRBJ2-5; D may be TRBD1 or TRBD2 (6 bases each). With 11 bases removed from V and 3 bases from J, the gap between germline ends came to 13 bases. Germline CDR1 ENHRY, CDR2 SYGVKD. The CDR3 sequence is 12 residues long. Here the CDR3 DNA reads TGTGCCTCAGGGGTAGCGGAAGAGACCCAGTACTTC. It translates to CASGVAEETQYF.

This clone occurred once. The chain combines TRBV10-3 with TRBJ1-4, with TRBD1 identical over 7 bases. V shed 8 bases and J 4 bases; nucleotides not matched to a gene: 1. The CDR3 is 12 residues long. Germline V gives CDR1 ENHRY, CDR2 SYGVKD. CDR3 residues: CAIGDSNEKLFF. CDR3 coding DNA: TGTGCCATCGGGGACAGTAATGAAAAACTGTTTTTT.

This chain links TRBV27 with TRBJ2-7; D is possibly TRBD1 (6 bases). Germline lookup yields CDR1 MNHEY and CDR2 SMNVEV (reference sequence). V lost 3 bases to trimming and J lost 4 bases, with 10 bases between them. The CDR3 contains 13 residues. CDR3 DNA: TGTGCCAGCAGTTTGGGGACACTGTACGAGCAGTACTTC. Translating it yields CASSLGTLYEQYF.

The V gene is TRBV7-9, the J gene TRBJ2-4, with 8 bases that match TRBD2. CDR3 length equals 16 residues. From germline, CDR1 is SEHNR and CDR2 FQNEAQ (reference sequence). With V trimmed by 5 bases and J by 2 bases, 8 bases remained unmatched. The CDR3: CASSNKRESSKNIQYF. CDR3 in DNA: TGTGCCAGCAGCAATAAGCGGGAGTCTTCCAAAAACATTCAGTACTTC.

CDR3 sequence reads: CASSNLQGGGYTF. The CDR3 nucleotides are TGTGCCAGCAGCAACCTACAGGGAGGAGGCTACACCTTC. The chain carries TRBV7-9 and TRBJ1-2, with D perhaps TRBD1 (6 bases). The V end was cut by 5 bases, the J end by 8 bases, with 15 bases between. The CDR3 has 13 amino acids. Looked up from germline, CDR1 is SEHNR and CDR2 is FQNEAQ (reference sequence).

In nucleotides, the CDR3 is TGCGCCAGCAGCTTGGGAGGGGGCAACTCCTATAATTCACCCCTCCACTTT. It translates to CASSLGGGNSYNSPLHF. The rearrangement uses TRBV5-1 and TRBJ1-6, with 7 bases fitting TRBD1. The germline gives CDR1 SGHRS, CDR2 YFSETQ. This CDR3 region has 17 residues. V lost 0 bases, J lost 0 bases, and 3 bases stayed unmatched.

This chain uses TRBV12-1 with TRBJ2-1; the D segment call TRBD2 is taken from the table without a DNA check. TRBV12-1 is designated a pseudogene. This CDR3 has 15 amino acids. The CDR3 DNA reads as TGTGCCAGCGGTTTCGTCGGGAGCTCCTACAATGAGCAGTTCTTC. Residues: CASGFVGSSYNEQFF.

V gene TRBV5-1 combines with J gene TRBJ1-5; no clear D gene. The germline V gene encodes CDR1 SGHRS and CDR2 YFSETQ. The CDR3 length is 14 residues. Trimming pared 4 bases from V and 7 bases from J, leaving 15 bases between. CDR3 loop: CASSVRAGDQPQHF. CDR3 DNA sequence: TGCGCCAGCAGCGTACGAGCAGGTGACCAGCCCCAGCATTTT.